This T cell receptor (beta chain) originates from a study of blood T cell repertoires in COVID-19. Across the study: Both acute and convalescent COVID-19 samples were obtained from the United States, Italy and Spain.

The V gene's germline CDR1 is MDHEN and CDR2 SYDVKM. V was trimmed by 5 bases and J by 2 bases, leaving 6 bases between them. The CDR3 length is 12 residues. Authors' methods: Amplifying reference gene primers gave estimates of nucleated cell counts. The repertoire was sequenced with immunoSEQ multiplex PCR; TCRdb's copy has only in-frame clones and lacks some. From that table come the V and J calls and clone size; the DNA was used to work out D and trimming. The table records about 140,000 clones, roughly 84% of them present only once. Participants spanned ages about 18 to 90 years and resided in around 25 US areas. Assignment of participants to cohorts was predicated upon participant-reported clinical history.

The material sequenced was PBMCs or T cells enriched from blood (not recorded which). This receptor was identified in a man aged 70-80 years who had been exposed to COVID-19. The chain joins TRBV28 to TRBJ1-2; no reliable D call. The CDR3 loop reads CASSQLNYGYTF. The CDR3 nucleotides are TGTGCCAGCAGTCAACTCAACTATGGCTACACCTTC.